The rows below give T cell receptor beta chains drawn from one sample of a study of blood T cell repertoires in COVID-19. Assay: immunoSEQ multiplex PCR; the TCRdb copy retains only in-frame clones and omits some. Here the sample spans roughly 300,000 clones, roughly 82% being singletons. The specimen was peripheral blood. These receptors all come from a woman aged 45-60 years with acute or convalescent COVID-19. CDR3s include the opening cysteine and the closing phenylalanine or tryptophan. D genes are given only for firm matches.

J gene: TRBJ1-4
D gene: NA
V gene: TRBV19
CDR3 protein: CAIQDQFGKLFF
CDR3 DNA: TGTGCCATTCAGGATCAATTCGGAAAACTGTTTTTT

J gene: TRBJ2-2
D gene: TRBD2
V gene: TRBV28
CDR3 protein: CASITFSGSHTGELFF
CDR3 DNA: TGTGCCAGCATTACTTTTAGCGGGAGCCACACCGGGGAGCTGTTTTTT

J gene: TRBJ1-1
D gene: NA
V gene: TRBV24-1
CDR3 protein: CATSDLLGGAFF
CDR3 DNA: TGTGCCACCAGTGATTTGCTAGGAGGAGCTTTCTTT

J gene: TRBJ1-2
D gene: TRBD1
V gene: TRBV30
CDR3 protein: CAWKGTGQGGYTF
CDR3 DNA: TGTGCCTGGAAGGGGACAGGGCAGGGTGGCTACACCTTC

J gene: TRBJ1-1
D gene: TRBD1
V gene: TRBV7-9
CDR3 protein: CASSLTGTGSMNTEAFF
CDR3 DNA: TGTGCCAGCAGCCTCACCGGGACAGGGTCCATGAACACTGAAGCTTTCTTT

J gene: TRBJ1-1
D gene: TRBD1
V gene: TRBV19
CDR3 protein: CASSIGDSEAFF
CDR3 DNA: TGTGCCAGTAGTATCGGGGACAGTGAAGCTTTCTTT

J gene: TRBJ2-7
D gene: TRBD1
V gene: TRBV28
CDR3 protein: CASPPIDDREMSYEQYF
CDR3 DNA: TGTGCCAGCCCTCCTATAGACGACAGGGAAATGTCCTACGAGCAGTACTTC

J gene: TRBJ1-1
D gene: NA
V gene: TRBV2
CDR3 protein: CASRRDTNTEAFF
CDR3 DNA: TGTGCCAGCAGGAGGGACACGAACACTGAAGCTTTCTTT

J gene: TRBJ2-7
D gene: TRBD2
V gene: TRBV7-3
CDR3 protein: CASSLFSGSSYEQYF
CDR3 DNA: TGTGCCAGCAGCTTGTTTAGCGGGTCCTCCTACGAGCAGTACTTC

J gene: TRBJ1-3
D gene: NA
V gene: TRBV3-1/TRBV3-2
CDR3 protein: CASSLGVYRNTIYF
CDR3 DNA: TGTGCCAGCAGCCTAGGGGTTTATCGGAACACCATATATTTT

J gene: TRBJ2-7
D gene: TRBD2
V gene: TRBV7-2
CDR3 protein: CASSLGGVLAGAGSYEQYF
CDR3 DNA: TGTGCCAGCAGTTTGGGAGGGGTTCTAGCGGGAGCGGGGTCCTACGAGCAGTACTTC

J gene: TRBJ2-1
D gene: NA
V gene: TRBV28
CDR3 protein: CASGKRSSYNEQFF
CDR3 DNA: TGTGCCAGCGGCAAGAGGAGCTCCTACAATGAGCAGTTCTTC

J gene: TRBJ1-4
D gene: TRBD1
V gene: TRBV30
CDR3 protein: CAWRLQGAQSNEKLFF
CDR3 DNA: TGTGCCTGGAGGCTGCAGGGGGCCCAAAGTAATGAAAAACTGTTTTTT

J gene: TRBJ2-7
D gene: TRBD1
V gene: TRBV10-3
CDR3 protein: CAISERQGAKAYEQYF
CDR3 DNA: TGTGCCATCAGTGAGAGACAGGGGGCGAAAGCCTACGAGCAGTACTTC